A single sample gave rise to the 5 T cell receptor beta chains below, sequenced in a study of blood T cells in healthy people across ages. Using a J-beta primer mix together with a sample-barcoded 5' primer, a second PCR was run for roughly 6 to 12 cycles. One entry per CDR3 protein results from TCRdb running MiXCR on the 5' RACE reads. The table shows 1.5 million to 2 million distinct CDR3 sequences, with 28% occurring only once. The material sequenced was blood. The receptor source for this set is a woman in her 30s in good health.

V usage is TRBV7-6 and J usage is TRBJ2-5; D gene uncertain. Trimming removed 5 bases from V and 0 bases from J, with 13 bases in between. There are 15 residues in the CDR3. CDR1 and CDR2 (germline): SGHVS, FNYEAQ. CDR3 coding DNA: TGTGCCAGCAGCGTACGTGTTACAGACCAAGAGACCCAGTACTTC. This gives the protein CASSVRVTDQETQYF.

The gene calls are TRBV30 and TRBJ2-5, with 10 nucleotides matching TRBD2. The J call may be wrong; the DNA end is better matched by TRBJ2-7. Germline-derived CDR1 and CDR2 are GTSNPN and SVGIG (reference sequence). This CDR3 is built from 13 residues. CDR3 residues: CAWRSGRAYEQYF. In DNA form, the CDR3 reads TGTGCCTGGAGAAGCGGGAGGGCATACGAGCAGTACTTC.

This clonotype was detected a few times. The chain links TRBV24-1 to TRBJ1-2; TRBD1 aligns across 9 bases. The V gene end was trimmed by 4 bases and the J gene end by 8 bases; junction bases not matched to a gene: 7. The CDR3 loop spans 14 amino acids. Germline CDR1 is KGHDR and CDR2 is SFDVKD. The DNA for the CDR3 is TGTGCCACCAGTGACCCAAGGACAGGGGACGGCTACACCTTC. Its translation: CATSDPRTGDGYTF.

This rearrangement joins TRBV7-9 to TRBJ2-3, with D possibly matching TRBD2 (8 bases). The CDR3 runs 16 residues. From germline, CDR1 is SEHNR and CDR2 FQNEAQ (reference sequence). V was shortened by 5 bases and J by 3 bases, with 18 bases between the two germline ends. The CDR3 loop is CASSPREGARTDTQYF. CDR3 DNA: TGTGCCAGCAGCCCCCGGGAGGGGGCGAGGACAGATACGCAGTATTTT.

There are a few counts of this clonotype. CDR3 region: CAISESGVPDTQYF. The DNA for the CDR3 is TGTGCCATCAGTGAGTCCGGCGTTCCAGATACGCAGTATTTT. V usage is TRBV10-3 and J usage is TRBJ2-3, with unresolved D. The germline CDR1 and CDR2 sequences are ENHRY and SYGVKD. V was trimmed by 0 bases and J by 4 bases, leaving 8 bases between them. CDR3 length: 14 amino acids.